The T cell receptor beta chain under discussion was sequenced for a study of T cells after yellow fever vaccination. Study-level points and caveats: There was a possibility that FACS-sorted repertoires contained abundant clonotypes contaminating from the bulk population.

This CDR3 has 14 amino acids. Germline values: CDR1 SGHDT, CDR2 YYEEEE. The V end was cut by 1 base, the J end by 5 bases, with 12 bases between. This clonotype was detected only a few times. Its target is not known. It was through 5'RACE template switching that TCR cDNA was made, with a universal primer site and UMIs added. TCRdb passed the 5' RACE reads through MiXCR, listing each CDR3 protein once. This table has about 320,000 distinct CDR3 sequences, roughly 10% appearing once. The chain has TRBV5-6 and TRBJ2-5; no clear D gene. The specimen comprised CD4+ T cells sorted from PBMCs, sampled 45 days after the yellow fever booster vaccination. This TCR was sampled from a man between 18 and 35 years old who received the YFV17D yellow fever vaccine. CDR3 DNA: TGTGCCAGCAGCTTGCCCCGGGCACGGGAGACCCAGTACTTC. This codes for CASSLPRARETQYF.